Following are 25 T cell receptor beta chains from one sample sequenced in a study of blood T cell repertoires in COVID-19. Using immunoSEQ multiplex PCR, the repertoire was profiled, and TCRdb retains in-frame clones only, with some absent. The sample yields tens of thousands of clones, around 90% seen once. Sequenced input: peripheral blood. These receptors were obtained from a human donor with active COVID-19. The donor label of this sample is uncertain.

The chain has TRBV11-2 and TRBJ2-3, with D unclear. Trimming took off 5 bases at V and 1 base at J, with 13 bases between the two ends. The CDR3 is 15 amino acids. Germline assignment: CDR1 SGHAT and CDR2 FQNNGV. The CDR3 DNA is TGTGCCAGCAGCACACATACCGAGGGCACAGATACGCAGTATTTT. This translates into CASSTHTEGTDTQYF.

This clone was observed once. CDR3 sequence reads: CASSPGRDEKLFF. The DNA of the CDR3 is TGTGCCAGCTCACCAGGTCGAGATGAAAAACTGTTTTTT. The chain uses TRBV18 and TRBJ1-4; D gene unclear. The CDR3 is 13 residues long. V gave up 2 bases and J gave up 6 bases, with 7 bases separating them. The germline V gene has CDR1 KGHSH and CDR2 LQKENI.

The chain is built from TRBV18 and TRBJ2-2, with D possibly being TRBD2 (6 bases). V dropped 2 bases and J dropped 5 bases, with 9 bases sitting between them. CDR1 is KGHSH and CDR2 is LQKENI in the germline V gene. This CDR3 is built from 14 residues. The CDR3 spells CASSPRLETGELFF. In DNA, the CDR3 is TGTGCCAGCTCACCAAGACTAGAAACCGGGGAGCTGTTTTTT.

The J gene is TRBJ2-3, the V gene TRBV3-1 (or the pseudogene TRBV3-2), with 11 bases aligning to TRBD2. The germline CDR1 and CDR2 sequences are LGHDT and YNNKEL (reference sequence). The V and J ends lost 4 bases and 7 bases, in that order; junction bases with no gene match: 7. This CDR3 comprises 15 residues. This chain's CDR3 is CASSLTSGSTNTQYF. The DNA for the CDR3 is TGTGCCAGCAGCCTAACTAGCGGGAGTACAAATACGCAGTATTTT.

The CDR3: CASSIKQGNEQYF. DNA of the CDR3: TGTGCCAGTAGTATCAAACAGGGCAACGAGCAGTACTTC. This chain joins TRBV19 and TRBJ2-7, with D tentatively TRBD1 (6 bases). Per germline, CDR1 LNHDA and CDR2 SQIVND (reference sequence). This CDR3 has 13 amino acids. The V and J ends lost 3 bases and 5 bases respectively, with 11 bases between them.

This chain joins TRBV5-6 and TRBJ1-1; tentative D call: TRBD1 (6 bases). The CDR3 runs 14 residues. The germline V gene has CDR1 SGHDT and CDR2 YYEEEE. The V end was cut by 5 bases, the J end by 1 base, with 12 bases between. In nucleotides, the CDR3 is TGTGCCAGCAGACTAGGACAGACGAACACTGAAGCTTTCTTT. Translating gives CASRLGQTNTEAFF.

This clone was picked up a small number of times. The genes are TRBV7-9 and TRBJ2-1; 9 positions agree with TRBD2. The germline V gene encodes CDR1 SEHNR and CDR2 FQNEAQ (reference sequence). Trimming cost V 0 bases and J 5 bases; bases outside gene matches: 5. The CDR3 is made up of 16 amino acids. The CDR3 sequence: CASSLAAGGPHNEQFF. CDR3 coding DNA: TGTGCCAGCAGCTTAGCGGCGGGAGGGCCACACAATGAGCAGTTCTTC. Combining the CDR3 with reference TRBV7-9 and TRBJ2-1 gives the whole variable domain DTGVSQNPRHKITKRGQNVTFRCDPISEHNRLYWYRQTLGQGPEFLTYFQNEAQLEKSRLLSDRFSAERPKGSFSTLEIQRTEQGDSAMYLCASSLAAGGPHNEQFFGPGTRLTVL.

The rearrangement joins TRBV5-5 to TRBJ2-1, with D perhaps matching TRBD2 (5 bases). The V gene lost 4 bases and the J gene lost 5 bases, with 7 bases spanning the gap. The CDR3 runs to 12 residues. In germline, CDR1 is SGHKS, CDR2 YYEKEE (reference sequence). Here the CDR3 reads CASSNGNNEQFF. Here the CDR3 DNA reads TGTGCCAGCAGCAACGGGAACAATGAGCAGTTCTTC.

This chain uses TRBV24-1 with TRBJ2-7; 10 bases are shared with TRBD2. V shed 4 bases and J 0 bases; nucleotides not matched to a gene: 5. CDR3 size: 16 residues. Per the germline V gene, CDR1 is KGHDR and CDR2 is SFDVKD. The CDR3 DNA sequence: TGTGCCACCAGTGACGGACTAGCGGAGAGCTCCTACGAGCAGTACTTC. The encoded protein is CATSDGLAESSYEQYF.

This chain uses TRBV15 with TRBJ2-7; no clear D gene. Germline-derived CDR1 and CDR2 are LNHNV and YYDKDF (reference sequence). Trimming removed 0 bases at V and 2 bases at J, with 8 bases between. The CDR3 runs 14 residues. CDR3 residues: CATSRDTGPYEQYF. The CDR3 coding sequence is TGTGCCACCAGCAGAGATACCGGTCCCTACGAGCAGTACTTC.

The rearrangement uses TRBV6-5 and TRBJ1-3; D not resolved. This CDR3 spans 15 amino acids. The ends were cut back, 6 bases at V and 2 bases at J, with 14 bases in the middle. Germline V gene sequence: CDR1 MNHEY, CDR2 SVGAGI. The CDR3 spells CASSVSEITGNTIYF. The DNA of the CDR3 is TGTGCCAGCAGCGTTAGTGAAATTACTGGAAACACCATATATTTT.

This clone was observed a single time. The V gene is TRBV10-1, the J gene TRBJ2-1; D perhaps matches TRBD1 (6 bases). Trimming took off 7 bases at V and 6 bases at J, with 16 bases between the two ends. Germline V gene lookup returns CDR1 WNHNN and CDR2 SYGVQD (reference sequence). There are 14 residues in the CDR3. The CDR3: CASNRGQGSNEQFF. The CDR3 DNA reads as TGCGCCAGCAACCGGGGCCAGGGGAGCAATGAGCAGTTCTTC.

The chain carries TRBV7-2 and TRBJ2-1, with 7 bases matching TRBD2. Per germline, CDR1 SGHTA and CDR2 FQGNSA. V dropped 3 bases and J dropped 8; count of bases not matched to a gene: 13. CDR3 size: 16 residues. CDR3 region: CASSFPGWEGLDEQFF. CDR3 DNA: TGTGCCAGCAGCTTCCCCGGGTGGGAGGGCCTTGATGAGCAGTTCTTC.

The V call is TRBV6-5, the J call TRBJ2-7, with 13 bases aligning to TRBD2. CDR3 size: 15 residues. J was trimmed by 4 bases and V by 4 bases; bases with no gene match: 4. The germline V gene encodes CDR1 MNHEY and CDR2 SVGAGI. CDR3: CASSSSGLAGYEQYF. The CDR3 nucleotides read TGTGCCAGCAGTTCCTCGGGACTAGCGGGATACGAGCAGTACTTC.

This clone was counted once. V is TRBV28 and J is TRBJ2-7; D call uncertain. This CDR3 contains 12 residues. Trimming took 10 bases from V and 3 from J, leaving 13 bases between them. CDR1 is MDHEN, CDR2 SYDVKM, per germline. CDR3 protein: CATEPAHYEQYF. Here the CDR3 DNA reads TGTGCCACGGAGCCAGCGCACTACGAGCAGTACTTC.

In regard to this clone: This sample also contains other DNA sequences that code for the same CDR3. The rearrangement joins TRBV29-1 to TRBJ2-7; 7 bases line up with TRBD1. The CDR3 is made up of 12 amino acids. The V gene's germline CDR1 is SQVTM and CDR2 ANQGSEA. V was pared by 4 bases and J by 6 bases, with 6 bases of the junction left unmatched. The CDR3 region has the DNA TGCAGCGTTGGCCCAGGGGGTGGCGAGCAGTACTTC. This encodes CSVGPGGGEQYF.

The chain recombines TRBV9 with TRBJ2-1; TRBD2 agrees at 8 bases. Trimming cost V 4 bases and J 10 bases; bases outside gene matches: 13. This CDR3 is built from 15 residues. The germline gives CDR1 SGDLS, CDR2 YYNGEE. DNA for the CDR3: TGTGCCAGCAGCATGGGACTAGAGATCGCTCGAGAGCAGTTCTTC. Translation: CASSMGLEIAREQFF.

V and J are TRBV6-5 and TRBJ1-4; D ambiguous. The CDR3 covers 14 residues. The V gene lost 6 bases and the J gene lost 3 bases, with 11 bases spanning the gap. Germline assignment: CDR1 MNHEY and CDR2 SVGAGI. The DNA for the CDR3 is TGTGCCAGCAGCTCCGACCGGGCTAATGAAAAACTGTTTTTT. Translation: CASSSDRANEKLFF.

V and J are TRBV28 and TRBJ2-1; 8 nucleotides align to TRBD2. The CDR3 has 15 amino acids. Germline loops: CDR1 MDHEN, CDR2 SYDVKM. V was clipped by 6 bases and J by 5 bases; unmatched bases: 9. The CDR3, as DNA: TGTGCCAGCAGATTCGGGGGGACTAGGAACAATGAGCAGTTCTTC. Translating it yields CASRFGGTRNNEQFF. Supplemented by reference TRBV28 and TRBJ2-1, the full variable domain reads DVKVTQSSRYLVKRTGEKVFLECVQDMDHENMFWYRQDPGLGLRLIYFSYDVKMKEKGDIPEGYSVSREKKERFSLILESASTNQTSMYLCASRFGGTRNNEQFFGPGTRLTVL.

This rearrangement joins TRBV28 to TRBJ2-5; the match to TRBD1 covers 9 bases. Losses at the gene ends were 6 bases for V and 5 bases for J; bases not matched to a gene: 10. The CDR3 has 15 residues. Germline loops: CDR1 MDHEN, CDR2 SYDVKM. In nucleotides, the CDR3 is TGTGCCAGCAGCTTACAGGGGGCGACGGAGGAGACCCAGTACTTC. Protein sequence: CASSLQGATEETQYF. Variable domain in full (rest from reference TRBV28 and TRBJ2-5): DVKVTQSSRYLVKRTGEKVFLECVQDMDHENMFWYRQDPGLGLRLIYFSYDVKMKEKGDIPEGYSVSREKKERFSLILESASTNQTSMYLCASSLQGATEETQYFGPGTRLLVL.

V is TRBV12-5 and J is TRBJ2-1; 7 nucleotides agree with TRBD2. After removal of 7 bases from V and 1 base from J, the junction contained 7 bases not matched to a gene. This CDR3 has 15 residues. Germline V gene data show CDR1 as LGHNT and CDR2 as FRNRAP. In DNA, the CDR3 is TGTGCTAGTGCGGCGGGAGCCGTATCCTACAATGAGCAGTTCTTC. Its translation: CASAAGAVSYNEQFF.

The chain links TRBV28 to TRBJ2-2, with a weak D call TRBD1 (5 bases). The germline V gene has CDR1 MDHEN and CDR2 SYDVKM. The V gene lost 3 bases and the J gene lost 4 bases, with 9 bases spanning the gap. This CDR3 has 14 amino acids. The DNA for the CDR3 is TGTGCCAGCAGTTTCCCAGGGCGCACCGGGGAGCTGTTTTTT. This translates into CASSFPGRTGELFF.

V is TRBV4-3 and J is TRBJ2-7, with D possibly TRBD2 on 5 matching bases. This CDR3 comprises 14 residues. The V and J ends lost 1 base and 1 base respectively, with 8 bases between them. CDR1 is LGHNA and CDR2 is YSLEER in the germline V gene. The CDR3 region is CASSQVRGSYEQYF. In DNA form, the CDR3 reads TGCGCCAGCAGCCAAGTTCGGGGATCCTACGAGCAGTACTTC.

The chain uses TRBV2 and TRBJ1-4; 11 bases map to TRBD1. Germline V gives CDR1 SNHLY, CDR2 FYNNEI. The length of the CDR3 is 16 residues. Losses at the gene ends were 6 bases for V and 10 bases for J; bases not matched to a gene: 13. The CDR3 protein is CASRQTPGQGDGKLFF. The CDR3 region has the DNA TGTGCCAGCAGGCAAACCCCGGGACAGGGGGATGGAAAACTGTTTTTT.

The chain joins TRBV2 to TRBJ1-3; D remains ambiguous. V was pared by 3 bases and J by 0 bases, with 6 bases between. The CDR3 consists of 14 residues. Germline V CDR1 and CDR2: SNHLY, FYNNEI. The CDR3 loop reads CASSEGHSGNTIYF. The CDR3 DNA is TGTGCCAGCAGTGAGGGCCACTCTGGAAACACCATATATTTT.